This T cell receptor (beta chain) is from a study of shared clonotypes between healthy human individuals. V was shortened by 5 bases and J by 2 bases, with 16 bases between the two germline ends. The CDR3 spans 15 residues. CDR1 and CDR2 from the germline V gene are SGHVS and FQNEAQ. Sequencing was performed with immunoSEQ multiplex PCR; in TCRdb, only in-frame clones are kept and a portion is missing. The repertoire has some 2 million clones, approximately 95% of them found once; the top ten carry about 0.13%. The genes are TRBV7-8 and TRBJ2-7; maybe TRBD2 (6 bases). The sequenced sample was naive CD4+ T cells sorted from blood. As to subset: CD45RA+ positively selected. The source of this sequence is a man aged 18 to 30 in good health. CDR3 sequence reads: CASSEDSLAAYEQYF. The CDR3, as DNA: TGTGCCAGCAGCGAAGACAGTTTAGCGGCCTACGAGCAGTACTTC.